These 23 T cell receptor beta chains originate from one sample sequenced in a study of T cell responses to AZD1222 COVID-19 vaccine. TCRdb's copy holds only in-frame clones and misses some; the assay was immunoSEQ multiplex PCR. The table includes fewer than 45,000 clones, roughly nine tenths detected once. Here the sequenced sample was peripheral blood, taken on day 0 of AZD1222 vaccination. All receptors come from an adult in good health.

The chain is built from TRBV12-5 and TRBJ2-1; a possible D gene is TRBD1 (6 bases). The CDR3 contains 15 residues. Per the germline V gene, CDR1 is LGHNT and CDR2 is FRNRAP. The V end lost 8 bases, the J end lost 6 bases, and 20 bases lay between the germline ends. CDR3 nucleotides: TGTGCTAGTTTTTCCTTAACGACAGGACGCAATGAGCAGTTCTTC. Amino acids: CASFSLTTGRNEQFF.

J is TRBJ1-1 and V is TRBV25-1; D gene ambiguous. Germline loops: CDR1 MGHDK, CDR2 SYGVNS. The V gene lost 6 bases and the J gene lost 5 bases, with 10 bases spanning the gap. The CDR3 is 12 residues long. CDR3 bases: TGTGCCAGCAGCGCCAAATGGACTGAAGCTTTCTTT. It yields the protein CASSAKWTEAFF.

The rearrangement links TRBV7-2 to TRBJ1-2, with 7 bases lining up with TRBD1. Trimming at V came to 5 bases and at J to 0 bases, leaving 3 bases not matched to a gene. Germline V gene data show CDR1 as SGHTA and CDR2 as FQGNSA. The length of the CDR3 is 14 residues. CDR3 region: CASSLDRTNYGYTF. DNA for the CDR3: TGTGCCAGCAGCCTGGACAGGACTAACTATGGCTACACCTTC. The full variable domain, in which reference TRBV7-2 and TRBJ1-2 provide the parts outside the CDR3, is GAGVSQSPSNKVTEKGKDVELRCDPISGHTALYWYRQSLGQGLEFLIYFQGNSAPDKSGLPSDRFSAERTGGSVSTLTIQRTQQEDSAVYLCASSLDRTNYGYTFGSGTRLTVV.

The chain recombines TRBV5-6 with TRBJ2-7; D not resolved. Germline V gene data show CDR1 as SGHDT and CDR2 as YYEEEE. CDR3 length: 14 residues. V was trimmed by 0 bases and J by 0 bases, leaving 7 bases between them. CDR3: CASSLGSTSYEQYF. CDR3 nucleotides: TGTGCCAGCAGCTTGGGCAGCACCTCCTACGAGCAGTACTTC.

The rearrangement uses TRBV5-1 and TRBJ1-6; the match to TRBD1 covers 9 bases. This CDR3 comprises 16 residues. Looked up from germline, CDR1 is SGHRS and CDR2 is YFSETQ. The J segment lost 7 bases and the V segment lost 4 bases, leaving 9 bases of the junction unmatched. The CDR3 DNA reads TGCGCCAGCAGCCTCATAGACAGGGGGATGAATTCACCCCTCCACTTT. Protein sequence: CASSLIDRGMNSPLHF.

The chain uses TRBV4-2 and TRBJ2-3; TRBD2 aligns across 12 bases. V trimming: 0 bases; J trimming: 4 bases; junction bases outside the gene matches: 2. This CDR3 region has 16 residues. Germline-derived CDR1 and CDR2 are LGHNA and YNFKEQ. Here the CDR3 DNA reads TGTGCCAGCAGCCAAGATCTAGCGGGGGGGCCAGATACGCAGTATTTT. This gives the protein CASSQDLAGGPDTQYF.

The rearrangement joins TRBV7-9 to TRBJ1-5; a weak D match, TRBD1 (6 bases). The CDR3 extends over 15 amino acids. V lost 5 bases and J lost 0, with 11 bases in between. Germline V gives CDR1 SEHNR, CDR2 FQNEAQ (reference sequence). The CDR3 nucleotides are TGTGCCAGCAGCGCCGGGACATATAGCAATCAGCCCCAGCATTTT. Translating gives CASSAGTYSNQPQHF.

The chain combines TRBV18 with TRBJ2-1, with a possible D match to TRBD2 (6 bases). V lost 8 bases and J 8 bases, leaving 19 bases between the germline ends. CDR1 is KGHSH, CDR2 LQKENI, per germline. The CDR3 has 14 residues. As DNA, the CDR3 is TGTGCCAGCACCCCGACTAGAGGATGGGATGAGCAGTTCTTC. Its protein product is CASTPTRGWDEQFF. The full variable domain, in which reference TRBV18 and TRBJ2-1 provide the parts outside the CDR3, is NAGVMQNPRHLVRRRGQEARLRCSPMKGHSHVYWYRQLPEEGLKFMVYLQKENIIDESGMPKERFSAEFPKEGPSILRIQQVVRGDSAAYFCASTPTRGWDEQFFGPGTRLTVL.

This rearrangement joins TRBV2 to TRBJ2-7; D not resolved. The CDR3 is made up of 13 amino acids. V lost 6 bases and J lost 0, with 9 bases in between. Looked up from germline, CDR1 is SNHLY and CDR2 is FYNNEI. CDR3 DNA: TGTGCCAGCAGCATGGGTCACTCCTACGAGCAGTACTTC. Amino acid sequence: CASSMGHSYEQYF.

This clone has only one observation. The chain employs TRBV27 and TRBJ2-1; TRBD1 matches at 9 bases. Germline values: CDR1 MNHEY, CDR2 SMNVEV (reference sequence). Germline trimming cut 4 bases from V and 9 bases from J; bases unmatched to any gene: 7. This CDR3 region has 14 residues. The DNA for the CDR3 is TGTGCCAGCAGTTGGACAGGGGCACTCGGTGAGCAGTTCTTC. Residues: CASSWTGALGEQFF.

The CDR3 DNA sequence: TGTGCCAGCAGCTCGGGACCAAAAGAGACCCAGTACTTC. Encoded protein: CASSSGPKETQYF. V usage is TRBV7-3 and J usage is TRBJ2-5, with D perhaps TRBD1 or TRBD2 (5 bases each). V lost 4 bases to trimming and J lost 3 bases, with 9 bases between them. The CDR3 has 13 amino acids. Germline CDR1 and CDR2: SGHTA and FQGTGA.

V usage is TRBV21-1 and J usage is TRBJ2-1; TRBD1 was called by the table and not checked on the DNA. TRBV21-1 represents a pseudogene. There are 18 residues in the CDR3. Here the CDR3 reads CASSKGMATGGNRNEQFF. DNA for the CDR3: TGTGCCAGCAGCAAAGGAATGGCGACAGGGGGTAATAGGAATGAGCAGTTCTTC.

This sequence joins TRBV9 and TRBJ2-5; D could derive from TRBD1 or TRBD2 (7 bases each). This CDR3 is 15 amino acids long. Trimming took 4 bases from V and 6 from J, leaving 19 bases between them. Germline V gene lookup returns CDR1 SGDLS and CDR2 YYNGEE. The CDR3 sequence: CASSPGRQGGKTQYF. As DNA, the CDR3 is TGTGCCAGCAGCCCGGGGCGGCAGGGGGGGAAGACCCAGTACTTC.

The chain combines TRBV7-2 with TRBJ2-2; 10 bases align to TRBD1. The CDR3 is 17 amino acids. CDR1 and CDR2 (germline): SGHTA, FQGNSA. V shed 3 bases and J 5 bases; nucleotides not matched to a gene: 9. The chain's CDR3 is CASSFLTGGPVTGELFF. In DNA, the CDR3 is TGTGCCAGCAGCTTCCTGACAGGGGGCCCTGTGACCGGGGAGCTGTTTTTT. Complete variable domain (other parts from reference TRBV7-2 and TRBJ2-2): GAGVSQSPSNKVTEKGKDVELRCDPISGHTALYWYRQSLGQGLEFLIYFQGNSAPDKSGLPSDRFSAERTGGSVSTLTIQRTQQEDSAVYLCASSFLTGGPVTGELFFGEGSRLTVL.

V is TRBV4-1 and J is TRBJ1-4; a weak D match, TRBD1 (6 bases). The CDR3 has 19 amino acids. Trimming took off 0 bases at V and 0 bases at J, with 17 bases between the two ends. Germline values: CDR1 MGHRA, CDR2 YSYEKL. The CDR3: CASSQEGRGQESTNEKLFF. The CDR3, as DNA: TGCGCCAGCAGCCAAGAAGGTAGGGGACAAGAGTCAACTAATGAAAAACTGTTTTTT.

The chain joins TRBV19 to TRBJ1-5; D gene ambiguous. Trimming removed 7 bases at V and 9 bases at J, with 19 bases between. The CDR3 length is 14 residues. Germline CDR1 reads LNHDA; CDR2 reads SQIVND (reference sequence). As DNA, the CDR3 is TGTGCCAGTACCCTAGGGTATCGACGGAGGCCCCAGCATTTT. The encoded protein is CASTLGYRRRPQHF.

This clone was seen a single time. The J gene is TRBJ2-7, the V gene TRBV10-1, with TRBD2 matching over 9 bases. CDR1 WNHNN and CDR2 SYGVQD come from the germline V gene (reference sequence). The V gene end was trimmed by 3 bases and the J gene end by 5 bases; junction bases not matched to a gene: 5. The CDR3 loop spans 14 amino acids. The CDR3 spells CASSEIAGVNEQYF. The CDR3 bases are TGCGCCAGCAGTGAAATAGCGGGAGTCAACGAGCAGTACTTC.

The V call is TRBV6-5, the J call TRBJ2-2; TRBD2 agrees at 9 bases. This CDR3 has 15 amino acids. Per germline, CDR1 MNHEY and CDR2 SVGAGI. V lost 4 bases and J lost 4; bases outside the gene matches: 4. The CDR3 DNA sequence: TGTGCCAGCAGTTCGGCGGGAGGGATCACCGGGGAGCTGTTTTTT. It yields the protein CASSSAGGITGELFF.

The chain joins TRBV19 to TRBJ2-2; 8 bases match TRBD1. J gave up 6 bases and V 5 bases, and 8 bases lay outside the gene matches. The CDR3 has 15 amino acids. Germline V gene sequence: CDR1 LNHDA, CDR2 SQIVND (reference sequence). The chain's CDR3 is CASSLPETGAGELFF. In nucleotides, the CDR3 is TGTGCCAGTAGTCTTCCAGAGACAGGGGCCGGGGAGCTGTTTTTT. Looking up the rest from reference TRBV19 and TRBJ2-2 gives the full variable domain: DGGITQSPKYLFRKEGQNVTLSCEQNLNHDAMYWYRQDPGQGLRLIYYSQIVNDFQKGDIAEGYSVSREKKESFPLTVTSAQKNPTAFYLCASSLPETGAGELFFGEGSRLTVL.

The V and J genes are TRBV4-3 and TRBJ2-1; either TRBD1 or TRBD2 may supply D (5 bases each). Germline V gene lookup returns CDR1 LGHNA and CDR2 YSLEER. Trimming removed 0 bases from V and 3 bases from J, with 9 bases in between. The CDR3 contains 15 residues. Here the CDR3 reads CASSQDSGGYNEQFF. CDR3 in DNA: TGCGCCAGCAGCCAAGATTCTGGGGGCTACAATGAGCAGTTCTTC.

The J gene is TRBJ1-2, the V gene TRBV7-8; D call uncertain. CDR1 is SGHVS, CDR2 FQNEAQ, per germline. The CDR3 consists of 15 residues. Trimming removed 5 bases from V and 3 bases from J, with 16 bases in between. DNA of the CDR3: TGTGCCAGCAGCCCCACTTCGTGGGCCTACTATGGCTACACCTTC. Translated, it gives CASSPTSWAYYGYTF.

This clone was seen just once. The chain employs TRBV5-6 and TRBJ2-3; TRBD2 might be the D (6 bases). The CDR3 contains 13 residues. The germline V gene has CDR1 SGHDT and CDR2 YYEEEE. The V end lost 7 bases, the J end lost 2 bases, and 11 bases lay between the germline ends. DNA for the CDR3: TGTGCCAGCGACCGGGGGAACACAGATACGCAGTATTTT. It is translated as CASDRGNTDTQYF.

The chain links TRBV6-1 to TRBJ1-2; tentative D call: TRBD1 (6 bases). Germline V CDR1 and CDR2: MNHNS, SASEGT. CDR3 size: 16 residues. With 0 bases removed from V and 1 base from J, the gap between germline ends came to 12 bases. The CDR3, as DNA: TGTGCCAGCAGTGAAGCCGGGGGGGCTGGTAACTATGGCTACACCTTC. It specifies CASSEAGGAGNYGYTF.